The clone carrying this TCR beta chain was observed many times. The antigen is unknown. The source of the sample is a study of spatial heterogeneity in lung cancer. Study-wide background: Unique TCR and UMI combinations averaged more than ten appearances each in raw reads. Overall study results and limits: Counts of ubiquitous and regional expanded TCRs tracked ubiquitous and regional nonsynonymous mutations, respectively. In tumors, expanded intratumoral alpha and beta TCR counts tracked mutation counts.

With 1 base clipped from V and 6 bases from J, the junction kept 5 bases outside the gene matches. From germline, CDR1 is SGHAT and CDR2 FQNNGV. The CDR3 is made up of 14 amino acids. Each molecule of TCR cDNA was tagged with one unique molecular identifier. TCRdb re-derived calls from the 5' RACE reads in MiXCR, one entry per CDR3 protein. This table has 16,000 or so distinct CDR3 sequences, approximately 6.3% appearing once. As for time point: sample taken at primary tumor resection. The cohort: roughly 72 early-stage, untreated non-small cell lung cancer patients. This material consisted of lung tumor tissue, taken at surgery. The TCR originated in a female donor with early-stage non-small cell lung cancer. The chain uses TRBV11-2 and TRBJ2-5; TRBD2 aligns across 7 bases. The CDR3, as DNA: TGTGCCAGCAGCTTAGGAACTAGCGCACAGACCCAGTACTTC. Translating gives CASSLGTSAQTQYF.